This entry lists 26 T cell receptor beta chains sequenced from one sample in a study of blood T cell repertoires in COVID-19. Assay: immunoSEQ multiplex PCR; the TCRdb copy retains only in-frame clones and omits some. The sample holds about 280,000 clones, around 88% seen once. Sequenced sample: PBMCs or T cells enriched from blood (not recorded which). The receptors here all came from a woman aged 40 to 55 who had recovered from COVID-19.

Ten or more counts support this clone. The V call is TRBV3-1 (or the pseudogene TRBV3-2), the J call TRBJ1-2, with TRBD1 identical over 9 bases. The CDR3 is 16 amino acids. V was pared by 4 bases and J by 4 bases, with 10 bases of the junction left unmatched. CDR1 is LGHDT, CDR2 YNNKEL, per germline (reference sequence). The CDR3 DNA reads TGTGCCAGCAGCCCACAGGGGGCGCCGGGAGGCTATGGCTACACCTTC. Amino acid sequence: CASSPQGAPGGYGYTF.

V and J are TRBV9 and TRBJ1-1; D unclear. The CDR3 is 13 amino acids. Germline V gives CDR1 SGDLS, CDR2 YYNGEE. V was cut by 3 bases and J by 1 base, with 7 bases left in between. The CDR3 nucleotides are TGTGCCAGCAGCGACGGTGGGAACACTGAAGCTTTCTTT. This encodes CASSDGGNTEAFF.

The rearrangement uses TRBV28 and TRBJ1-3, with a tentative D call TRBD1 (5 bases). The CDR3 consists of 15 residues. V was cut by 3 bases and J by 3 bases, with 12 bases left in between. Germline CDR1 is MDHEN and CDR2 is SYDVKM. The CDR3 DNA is TGTGCCAGCAGTTTGCCCGGGGGGGTTGGAAACACCATATATTTT. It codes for CASSLPGGVGNTIYF. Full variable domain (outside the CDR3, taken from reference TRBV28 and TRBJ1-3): DVKVTQSSRYLVKRTGEKVFLECVQDMDHENMFWYRQDPGLGLRLIYFSYDVKMKEKGDIPEGYSVSREKKERFSLILESASTNQTSMYLCASSLPGGVGNTIYFGEGSWLTVV.

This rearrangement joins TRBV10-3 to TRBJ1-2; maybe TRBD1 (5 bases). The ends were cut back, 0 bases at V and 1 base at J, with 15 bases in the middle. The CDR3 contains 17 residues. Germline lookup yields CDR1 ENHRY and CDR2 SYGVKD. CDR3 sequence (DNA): TGTGCCATCAGTGAGTCAGCAGGTGGGGGACTTAACTATGGCTACACCTTC. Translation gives CAISESAGGGLNYGYTF.

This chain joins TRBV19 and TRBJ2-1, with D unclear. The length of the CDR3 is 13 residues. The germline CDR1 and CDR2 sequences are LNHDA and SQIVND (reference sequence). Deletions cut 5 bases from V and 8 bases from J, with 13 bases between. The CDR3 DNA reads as TGTGCCAGTAGTTCCTTGGGTCTAGATGAGCAGTTCTTC. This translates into CASSSLGLDEQFF.

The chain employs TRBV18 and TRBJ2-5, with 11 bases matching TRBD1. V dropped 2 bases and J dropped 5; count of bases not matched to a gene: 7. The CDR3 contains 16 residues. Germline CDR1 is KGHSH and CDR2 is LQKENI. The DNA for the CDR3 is TGTGCCAGCTCACCATCGTGGACAGGGGGCTTGGAGACCCAGTACTTC. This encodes CASSPSWTGGLETQYF.

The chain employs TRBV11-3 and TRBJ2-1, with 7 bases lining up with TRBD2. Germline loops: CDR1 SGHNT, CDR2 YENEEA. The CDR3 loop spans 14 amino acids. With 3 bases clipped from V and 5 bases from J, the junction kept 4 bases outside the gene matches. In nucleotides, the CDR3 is TGTGCCAGCAGCTTGACGGGGGGAGACAATGAGCAGTTCTTC. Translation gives CASSLTGGDNEQFF. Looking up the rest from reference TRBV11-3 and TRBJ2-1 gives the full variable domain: EAGVVQSPRYKIIEKKQPVAFWCNPISGHNTLYWYLQNLGQGPELLIRYENEEAVDDSQLPKDRFSAERLKGVDSTLKIQPAELGDSAVYLCASSLTGGDNEQFFGPGTRLTVL.

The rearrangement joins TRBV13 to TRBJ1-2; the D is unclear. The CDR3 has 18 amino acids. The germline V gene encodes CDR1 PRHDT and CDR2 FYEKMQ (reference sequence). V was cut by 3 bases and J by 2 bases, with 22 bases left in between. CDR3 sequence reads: CASSFYLAQAGMNYGYTF. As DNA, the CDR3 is TGTGCCAGCAGCTTTTATTTGGCGCAGGCAGGAATGAACTATGGCTACACCTTC.

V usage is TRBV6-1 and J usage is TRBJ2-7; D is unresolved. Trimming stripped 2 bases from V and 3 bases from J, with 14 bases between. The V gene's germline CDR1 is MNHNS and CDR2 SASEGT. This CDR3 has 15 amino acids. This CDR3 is CASSEQSLEGYEQYF. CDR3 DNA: TGTGCCAGCAGTGAACAGTCCCTAGAAGGCTACGAGCAGTACTTC.

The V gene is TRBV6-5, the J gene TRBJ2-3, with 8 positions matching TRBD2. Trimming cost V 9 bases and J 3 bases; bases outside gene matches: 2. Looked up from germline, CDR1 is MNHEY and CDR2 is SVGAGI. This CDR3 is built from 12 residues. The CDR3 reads CARLADTDTQYF. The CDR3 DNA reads TGTGCCAGACTAGCGGATACAGATACGCAGTATTTT.

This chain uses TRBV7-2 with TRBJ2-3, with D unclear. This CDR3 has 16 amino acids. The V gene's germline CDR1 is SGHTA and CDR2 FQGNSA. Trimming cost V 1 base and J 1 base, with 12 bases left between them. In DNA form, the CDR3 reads TGTGCCAGCAGCTTAGGAAGTAGCCTAGGCACAGATACGCAGTATTTT. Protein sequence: CASSLGSSLGTDTQYF. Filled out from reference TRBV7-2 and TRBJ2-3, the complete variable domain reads GAGVSQSPSNKVTEKGKDVELRCDPISGHTALYWYRQSLGQGLEFLIYFQGNSAPDKSGLPSDRFSAERTGGSVSTLTIQRTQQEDSAVYLCASSLGSSLGTDTQYFGPGTRLTVL.

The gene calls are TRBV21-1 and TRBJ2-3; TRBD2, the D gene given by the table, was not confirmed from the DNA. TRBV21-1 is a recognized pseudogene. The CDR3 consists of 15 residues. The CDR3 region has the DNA TGTGCCAGCAGCCTAGCGGGAGCCCCCACAGATACGCAGTATTTT. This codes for CASSLAGAPTDTQYF.

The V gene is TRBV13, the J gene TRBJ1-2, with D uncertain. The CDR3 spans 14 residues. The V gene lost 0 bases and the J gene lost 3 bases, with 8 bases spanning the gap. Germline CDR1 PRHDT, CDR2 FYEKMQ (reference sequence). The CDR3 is CASSLGQSYYGYTF. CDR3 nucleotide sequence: TGTGCCAGCAGCTTAGGACAGAGTTACTATGGCTACACCTTC. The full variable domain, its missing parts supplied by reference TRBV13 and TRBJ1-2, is AAGVIQSPRHLIKEKRETATLKCYPIPRHDTVYWYQQGPGQDPQFLISFYEKMQSDKGSIPDRFSAQQFSDYHSELNMSSLELGDSALYFCASSLGQSYYGYTFGSGTRLTVV.

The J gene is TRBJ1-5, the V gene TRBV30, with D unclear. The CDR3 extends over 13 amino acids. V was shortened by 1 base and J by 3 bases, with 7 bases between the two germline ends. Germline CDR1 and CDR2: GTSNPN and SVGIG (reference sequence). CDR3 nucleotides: TGTGCCTGGAGTGACAGTCCCAATCAGCCCCAGCATTTT. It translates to CAWSDSPNQPQHF.

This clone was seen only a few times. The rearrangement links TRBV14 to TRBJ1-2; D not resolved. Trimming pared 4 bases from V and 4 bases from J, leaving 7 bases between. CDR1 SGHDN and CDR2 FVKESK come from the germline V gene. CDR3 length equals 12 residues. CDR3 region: CASSRDLYGYTF. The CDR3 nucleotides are TGTGCCAGCAGCCGAGACCTCTATGGCTACACCTTC.

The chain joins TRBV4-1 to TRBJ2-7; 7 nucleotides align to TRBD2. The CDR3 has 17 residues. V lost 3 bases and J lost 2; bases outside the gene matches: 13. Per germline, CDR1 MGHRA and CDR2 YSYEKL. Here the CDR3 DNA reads TGCGCCAGCAGCCAGGGATTTACTAGCGCGAGTACCTACGAGCAGTACTTC. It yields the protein CASSQGFTSASTYEQYF.

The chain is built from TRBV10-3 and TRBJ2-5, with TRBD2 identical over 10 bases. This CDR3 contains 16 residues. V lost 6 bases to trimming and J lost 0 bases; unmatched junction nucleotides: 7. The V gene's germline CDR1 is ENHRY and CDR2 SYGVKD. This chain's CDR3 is CAIRAGLAAYQETQYF. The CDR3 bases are TGTGCCATCAGGGCCGGACTAGCGGCGTACCAAGAGACCCAGTACTTC.

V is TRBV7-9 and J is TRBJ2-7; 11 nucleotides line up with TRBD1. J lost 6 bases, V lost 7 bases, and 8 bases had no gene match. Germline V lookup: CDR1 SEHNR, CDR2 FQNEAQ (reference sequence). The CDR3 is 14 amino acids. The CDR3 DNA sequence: TGTGCCAGCAACCAAGGACAGGGGGCCGGCGAGCAGTACTTC. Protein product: CASNQGQGAGEQYF.

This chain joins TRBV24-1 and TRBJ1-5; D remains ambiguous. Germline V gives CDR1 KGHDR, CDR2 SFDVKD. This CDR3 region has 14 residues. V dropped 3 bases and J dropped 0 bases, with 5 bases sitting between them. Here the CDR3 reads CATSDPGSNQPQHF. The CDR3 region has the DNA TGTGCCACCAGTGATCCAGGTAGCAATCAGCCCCAGCATTTT.

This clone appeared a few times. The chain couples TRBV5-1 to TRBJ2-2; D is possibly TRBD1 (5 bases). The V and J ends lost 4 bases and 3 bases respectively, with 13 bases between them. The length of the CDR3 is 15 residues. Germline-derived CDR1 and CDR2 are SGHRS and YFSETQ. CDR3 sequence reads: CASSPGFSDTGELFF. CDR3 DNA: TGCGCCAGCAGCCCAGGGTTTTCGGACACCGGGGAGCTGTTTTTT.

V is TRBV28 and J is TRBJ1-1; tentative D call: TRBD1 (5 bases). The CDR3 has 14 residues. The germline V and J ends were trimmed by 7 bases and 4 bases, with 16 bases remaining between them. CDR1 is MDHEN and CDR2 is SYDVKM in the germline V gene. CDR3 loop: CASITPGRGTEAFF. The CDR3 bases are TGTGCCAGCATAACTCCAGGGAGGGGCACTGAAGCTTTCTTT. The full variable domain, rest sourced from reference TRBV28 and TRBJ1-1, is DVKVTQSSRYLVKRTGEKVFLECVQDMDHENMFWYRQDPGLGLRLIYFSYDVKMKEKGDIPEGYSVSREKKERFSLILESASTNQTSMYLCASITPGRGTEAFFGQGTRLTVV.

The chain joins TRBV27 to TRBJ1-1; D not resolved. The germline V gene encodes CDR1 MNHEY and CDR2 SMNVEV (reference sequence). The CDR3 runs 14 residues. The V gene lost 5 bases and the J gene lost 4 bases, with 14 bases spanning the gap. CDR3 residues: CASSAPGLRTEAFF. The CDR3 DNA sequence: TGTGCCAGCAGTGCCCCGGGGTTGCGCACTGAAGCTTTCTTT.

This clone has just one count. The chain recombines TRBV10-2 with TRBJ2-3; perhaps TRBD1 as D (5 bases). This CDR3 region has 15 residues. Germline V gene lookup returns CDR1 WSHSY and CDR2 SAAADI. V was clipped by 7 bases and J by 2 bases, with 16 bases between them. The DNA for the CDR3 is TGCGCCAGCAAGGGGTACCTCCCCCACACAGATACGCAGTATTTT. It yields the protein CASKGYLPHTDTQYF.

The CDR3 DNA reads TGTGCCAGCAGTCGCAGGGGGCCCTCTGGAAACACCATATATTTT. Protein product: CASSRRGPSGNTIYF. This chain joins TRBV7-3 and TRBJ1-3; 8 nucleotides agree with TRBD1. Germline V lookup: CDR1 SGHTA, CDR2 FQGTGA. The CDR3 has 15 amino acids. V was clipped by 6 bases and J by 0 bases; unmatched bases: 4.

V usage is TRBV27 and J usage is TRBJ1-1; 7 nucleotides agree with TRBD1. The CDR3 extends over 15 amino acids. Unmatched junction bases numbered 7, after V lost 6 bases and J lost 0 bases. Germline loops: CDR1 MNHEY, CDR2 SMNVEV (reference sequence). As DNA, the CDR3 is TGTGCCAGCAGGCTGACAGGGCTCATGAACACTGAAGCTTTCTTT. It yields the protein CASRLTGLMNTEAFF.

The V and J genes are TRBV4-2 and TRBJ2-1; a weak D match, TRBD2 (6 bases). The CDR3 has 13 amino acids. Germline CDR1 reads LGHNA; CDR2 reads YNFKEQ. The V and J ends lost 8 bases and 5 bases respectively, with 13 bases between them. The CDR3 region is CASSRDWDNEQFF. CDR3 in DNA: TGTGCCAGCTCCCGGGACTGGGACAATGAGCAGTTCTTC.